This TCR beta chain originates from a study of OX40 agonist ivuxolimab in advanced cancers. Study context: As their treatment, patients were administered ivuxolimab, an agonistic anti-OX40 (CD134) antibody.

Regarding the study as a whole: Expanded clones tended on average to be more numerous among CD8+ T cells than CD4+. Among the lowest peripheral clonal expansion occurred in 0.1-3.0 mg/kg partial responders. Undetermined was the antigen specificity of the expanded peripheral T cells.

Germline-derived CDR1 and CDR2 are SGHTA and FQGNSA. V lost 6 bases to trimming and J lost 4 bases; unmatched junction nucleotides: 10. The length of the CDR3 is 16 residues. Sequencing was performed with immunoSEQ multiplex PCR; in TCRdb, only in-frame clones are kept and a portion is missing. The sample has some 81,000 clones, around 83% seen once; the top ten hold less than 0.85%. Concerning this clone itself: Its antigen is unknown.

The TCR was taken from an adult with an advanced solid tumor such as melanoma, head and neck, liver or kidney cancer. The J gene is TRBJ2-1, the V gene TRBV7-2; TRBD1 aligns across 9 bases. The source material was CD4+ or CD8+ T cells sorted from blood, sampled in a trial of the OX40 agonist ivuxolimab. The CDR3: CASSYPGTGLYNEQFF. DNA of the CDR3: TGTGCCAGCAGTTACCCCGGGACAGGGTTGTACAATGAGCAGTTCTTC.